This TCR beta chain was recorded in a study of T cells in localized non-small cell lung cancer. Atypia-free lung next to the tumor was sampled at least 2 cm from its margin. This CDR3 is built from 15 residues. The V and J ends lost 6 bases and 5 bases respectively, with 17 bases between them. Looked up from germline, CDR1 is SNHLY and CDR2 is FYNNEI. This clone was seen only a few times. The antigen remains unidentified. Study-level findings and limits: Across samples, adjacent lung featured a median around 60 of the top 100 tumor clones.

Repertoires were generated with immunoSEQ multiplex PCR, while TCRdb's copy carries only in-frame clones and drops some. The data show 750 to 1,000 clones, 33% seen once. Material: normal lung tissue next to the tumor, obtained before any cancer treatment. The chain has TRBV2 and TRBJ2-1; D is possibly TRBD1 (6 bases). The clonotype originates from a female donor at least 60 years old with stage III squamous cell lung carcinoma. This chain's CDR3 is CASSVAGTPNNEQFF. CDR3 in DNA: TGTGCCAGCAGCGTAGCCGGGACACCCAACAATGAGCAGTTCTTC.